This T cell receptor (beta chain) stems from a study of regulatory T cells in long-lasting Graves disease. Sample time point: persistent/refractory GD, antithyroid drugs over 5 years with positive TRAb. The TCR library was made from RNA that had been extracted from PBMCs in TRIzol. TCR beta libraries were built with iRepertoire HTBI primers and Arm-PCR of CDR3 regions. TCRdb processed the multiplex PCR reads anew with MiXCR; each CDR3 protein has one entry. The sample shows about half a million distinct CDR3 sequences, roughly 22% of them seen only once. V lost 5 bases and J lost 2, with 15 bases in between. CDR1 and CDR2 (germline): SEHNR, FQNEAQ (reference sequence). This CDR3 is built from 15 residues.

The clonotype was recovered from a female donor with Graves disease. The sequenced sample was peripheral blood mononuclear cells (PBMCs), obtained when the disease was refractory, from a patient treated with antithyroid drugs. The chain recombines TRBV7-9 with TRBJ1-1; D call uncertain. This CDR3 reads CASSPALGPNTEAFF. The CDR3 coding sequence is TGTGCCAGCAGCCCAGCCCTAGGTCCCAACACTGAAGCTTTCTTT.